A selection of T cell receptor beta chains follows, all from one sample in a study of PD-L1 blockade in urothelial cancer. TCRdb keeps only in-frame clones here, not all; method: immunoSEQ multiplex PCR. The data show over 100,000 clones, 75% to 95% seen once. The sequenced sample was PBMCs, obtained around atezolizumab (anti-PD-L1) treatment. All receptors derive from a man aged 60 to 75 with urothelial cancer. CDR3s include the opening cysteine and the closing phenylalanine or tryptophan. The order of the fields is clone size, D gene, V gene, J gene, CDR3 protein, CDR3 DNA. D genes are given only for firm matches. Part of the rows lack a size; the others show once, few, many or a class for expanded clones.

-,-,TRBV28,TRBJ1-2,CASSQGPPYGYTF,TGTGCCAGCAGTCAGGGGCCTCCCTATGGCTACACCTTC
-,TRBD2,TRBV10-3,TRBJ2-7,CAISPGTSGMEKYF,TGTGCCATCAGTCCGGGGACTAGCGGGATGGAGAAGTACTTC
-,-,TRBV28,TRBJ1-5,CASSLVYSKRNQPQHF,TGTGCCAGCAGTTTAGTGTACTCCAAGCGCAATCAGCCCCAGCATTTT
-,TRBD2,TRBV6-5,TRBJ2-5,CASRPSGSFQETQYF,TGTGCCAGCAGACCTAGCGGGAGTTTCCAAGAGACCCAGTACTTC
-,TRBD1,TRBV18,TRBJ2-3,CASLRGDRGTDTQYF,TGTGCCTCCCTCCGAGGGGACAGGGGCACAGATACGCAGTATTTT
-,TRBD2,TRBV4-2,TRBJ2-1,CASSLANVAGVGNEQFF,TGTGCCAGCAGCCTAGCCAATGTAGCGGGGGTAGGAAATGAGCAGTTCTTC
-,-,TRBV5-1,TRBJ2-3,CASSLVFADTQYF,TGCGCCAGCAGCTTGGTTTTCGCAGATACGCAGTATTTT
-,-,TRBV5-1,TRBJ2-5,CASSPLSGETQYF,TGCGCCAGCAGCCCTTTATCCGGGGAGACCCAGTACTTC
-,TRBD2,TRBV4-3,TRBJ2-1,CASSPMGTGGPSYNEQFF,TGCGCCAGCAGCCCCATGGGGACGGGAGGGCCCTCCTACAATGAGCAGTTCTTC
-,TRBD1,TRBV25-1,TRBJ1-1,CASSGTGLTEAFF,TGTGCCAGCAGTGGGACAGGGTTAACTGAAGCTTTCTTT
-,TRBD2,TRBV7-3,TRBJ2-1,CASSLDGGGYNEQFF,TGTGCCAGCAGCTTAGACGGGGGGGGGTACAATGAGCAGTTCTTC
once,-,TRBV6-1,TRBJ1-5,CASSEAGVGHSNQPQHF,TGTGCCAGCAGTGAAGCTGGGGTGGGGCATAGCAATCAGCCCCAGCATTTT
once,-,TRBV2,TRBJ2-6,CASSTNYAGANVLTF,TGTGCCAGCAGTACTAACTATGCTGGGGCCAACGTCCTGACTTTC
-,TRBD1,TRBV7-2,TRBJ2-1,CASSSGTGALNEQFF,TGTGCCAGCAGCTCCGGGACAGGGGCCCTTAATGAGCAGTTCTTC
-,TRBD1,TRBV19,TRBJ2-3,CASAGQGAFLDTQYF,TGTGCCAGTGCCGGACAGGGGGCTTTTCTAGATACGCAGTATTTT
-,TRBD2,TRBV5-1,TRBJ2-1,CASSLDPGLGSNEQFF,TGCGCCAGCAGCTTGGATCCGGGACTAGGGTCCAATGAGCAGTTCTTC
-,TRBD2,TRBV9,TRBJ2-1,CASSVVAGGYNEQFF,TGTGCCAGCAGCGTAGTAGCGGGTGGGTACAATGAGCAGTTCTTC
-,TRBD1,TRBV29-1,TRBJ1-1,CSVDGTGGLTEAFF,TGCAGCGTTGATGGGACAGGGGGCTTGACTGAAGCTTTCTTT
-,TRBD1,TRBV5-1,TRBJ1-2,CASSLGQGANGYTF,TGCGCCAGCAGCTTGGGTCAGGGGGCCAATGGCTACACCTTC
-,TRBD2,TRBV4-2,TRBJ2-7,CASSHGRRSSGNYEQYF,TGTGCCAGCAGCCACGGGAGACGGAGTAGCGGGAACTACGAGCAGTACTTC
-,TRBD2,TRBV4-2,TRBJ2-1,CASAGLAGGADEQFF,TGTGCCAGCGCGGGATTAGCGGGGGGGGCGGATGAGCAGTTCTTC
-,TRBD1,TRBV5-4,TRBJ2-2,CASRTGVTGELFF,TGTGCCAGCAGGACAGGGGTCACCGGGGAGCTGTTTTTT
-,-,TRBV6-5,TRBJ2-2,CASSYTGANTGELFF,TGTGCCAGCAGTTACACGGGGGCGAACACCGGGGAGCTGTTTTTT
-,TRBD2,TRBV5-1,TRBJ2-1,CASSSGLAGGENEQFF,TGCGCCAGCAGCTCGGGACTAGCGGGGGGCGAAAATGAGCAGTTCTTC
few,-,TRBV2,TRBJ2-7,CASRGQSYEQYF,TGTGCCAGCAGGGGACAATCCTACGAGCAGTACTTC
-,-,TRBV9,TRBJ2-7,CASSSSPRGEQYF,TGTGCCAGCAGCAGTAGCCCCCGCGGGGAGCAGTACTTC
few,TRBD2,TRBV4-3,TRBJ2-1,CASSLRTSSPYNEQFF,TGCGCCAGCAGCCTCCGGACTAGCAGCCCCTACAATGAGCAGTTCTTC
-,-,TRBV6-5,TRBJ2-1,CASSSYAGIARDEQFF,TGTGCCAGCAGTTCCTACGCGGGGATTGCTAGAGATGAGCAGTTCTTC
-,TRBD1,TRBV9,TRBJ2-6,CASSARDRESGANVLTF,TGTGCCAGCAGCGCCCGGGACAGGGAATCCGGGGCCAACGTCCTGACTTTC
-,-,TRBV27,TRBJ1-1,CASSLSDYTEAFF,TGTGCCAGCAGTTTATCAGACTACACTGAAGCTTTCTTT
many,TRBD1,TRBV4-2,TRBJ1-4,CASSQGPGTVNEKLFF,TGTGCCAGCAGCCAGGGTCCCGGGACAGTTAATGAAAAACTGTTTTTT
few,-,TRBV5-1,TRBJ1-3,CASSPSSGNTIYF,TGCGCCAGCAGCCCCAGCTCTGGAAACACCATATATTTT
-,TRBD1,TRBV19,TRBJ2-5,CASSNLQGKGQETQYF,TGTGCCAGTAGCAACTTACAGGGGAAGGGTCAAGAGACCCAGTACTTC
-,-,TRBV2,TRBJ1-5,CASSERDPQSKPQHF,TGTGCCAGCAGTGAACGGGATCCCCAATCCAAGCCCCAGCATTTT
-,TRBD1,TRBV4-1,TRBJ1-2,CASSQEEGASTYGYTF,TGCGCCAGCAGCCAAGAGGAGGGGGCTTCAACCTATGGCTACACCTTC
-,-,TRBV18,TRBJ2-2,CASSPMSTTVELFF,TGTGCCAGCTCACCAATGTCTACCACCGTGGAGCTGTTTTTT
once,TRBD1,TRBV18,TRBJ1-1,CASSPPGQGAYGTEAFF,TGTGCCAGCTCACCACCGGGACAGGGGGCTTATGGCACTGAAGCTTTCTTT
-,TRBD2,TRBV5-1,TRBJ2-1,CASSLVAGGSSYEQFF,TGCGCCAGCAGCTTGGTGGCGGGAGGTTCTTCGTATGAGCAGTTCTTC
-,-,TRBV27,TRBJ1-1,CASSSIDRNTEAFF,TGTGCCAGCAGTTCGATAGACAGAAACACTGAAGCTTTCTTT
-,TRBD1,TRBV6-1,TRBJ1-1,CASRTGTANTEAFF,TGTGCCAGCAGGACCGGGACAGCAAACACTGAAGCTTTCTTT
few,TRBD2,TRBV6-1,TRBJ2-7,CASAGGRAYEQYF,TGTGCCTCTGCGGGGGGCAGAGCCTACGAGCAGTACTTC
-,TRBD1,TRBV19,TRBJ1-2,CASSMQGVFGYTF,TGTGCCAGTAGTATGCAGGGGGTGTTTGGCTACACCTTC
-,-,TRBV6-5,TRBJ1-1,CASSYGWGGAEAFF,TGTGCCAGCAGTTACGGCTGGGGCGGTGCTGAAGCTTTCTTT
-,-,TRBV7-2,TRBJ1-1,CASSPRGRAAAFF,TGTGCCAGCAGCCCAAGGGGTAGGGCAGCCGCTTTCTTT
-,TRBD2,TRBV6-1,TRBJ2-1,CASSERELAGYNEQFF,TGTGCCAGCAGTGAGAGGGAACTAGCGGGTTACAATGAGCAGTTCTTC
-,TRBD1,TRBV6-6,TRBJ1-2,CASSAPGQGAYGYTF,TGTGCCAGCAGCGCTCCGGGACAGGGGGCGTATGGCTACACCTTC
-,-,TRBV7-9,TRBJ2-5,CASSLVGVGGETQYF,TGTGCCAGCAGCTTAGTCGGGGTGGGAGGAGAGACCCAGTACTTC
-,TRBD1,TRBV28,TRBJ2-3,CASRRRGQTSTDTQYF,TGTGCCAGCAGACGAAGGGGACAGACTAGCACAGATACGCAGTATTTT